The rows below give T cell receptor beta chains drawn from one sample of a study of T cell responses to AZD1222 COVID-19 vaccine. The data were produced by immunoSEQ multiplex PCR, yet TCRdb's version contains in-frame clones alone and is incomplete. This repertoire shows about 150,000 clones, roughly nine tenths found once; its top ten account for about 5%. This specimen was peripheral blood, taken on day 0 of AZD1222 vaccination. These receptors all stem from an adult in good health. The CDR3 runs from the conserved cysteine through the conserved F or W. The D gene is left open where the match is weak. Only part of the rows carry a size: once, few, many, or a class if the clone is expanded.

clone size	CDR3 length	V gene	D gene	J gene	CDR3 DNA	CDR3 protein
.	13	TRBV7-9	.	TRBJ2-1	TGTGCCAGCAGCTTACGAGGCTACAATGAGCAGTTCTTC	CASSLRGYNEQFF
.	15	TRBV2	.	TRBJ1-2	TGTGCCAGCAGTGAAGGGACGGCCGAATTGGAAGGCTACACCTTC	CASSEGTAELEGYTF
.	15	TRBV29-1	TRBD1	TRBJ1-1	TGCAGCGTATCGGGACAGGGAGGGTTGGACACTGAAGCTTTCTTT	CSVSGQGGLDTEAFF
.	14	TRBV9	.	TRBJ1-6	TGTGCCAGCAGCGTAGCTACAGGGAATTCACCCCTCCACTTT	CASSVATGNSPLHF
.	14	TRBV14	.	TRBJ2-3	TGTGCCAGCAGCCCTCCATCAGGGGCAGATACGCAGTATTTT	CASSPPSGADTQYF
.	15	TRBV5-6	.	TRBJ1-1	TGTGCCAGCAGCCCAGGGTACAGGGAGAACACTGAAGCTTTCTTT	CASSPGYRENTEAFF
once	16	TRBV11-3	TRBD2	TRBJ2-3	TGTGCCAGCAGCTTACCGGGACTAGGGTTCACAGATACGCAGTATTTT	CASSLPGLGFTDTQYF
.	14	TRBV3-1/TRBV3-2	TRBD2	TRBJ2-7	TGTGCCAGCAGCACACTAGCGGGAGGGGGCGAGCAGTACTTC	CASSTLAGGGEQYF
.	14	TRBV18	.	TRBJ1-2	TGTGCCAGCTCACGTCAGACAGCGAACTATGGCTACACCTTC	CASSRQTANYGYTF
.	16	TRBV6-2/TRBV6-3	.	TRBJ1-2	TGTGCCAGCAGTTACTCGTCGTCGGGGAGGAAGCTCGGCTACACCTTC	CASSYSSSGRKLGYTF
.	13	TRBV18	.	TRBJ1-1	TGTGCCAGCTCGCGAGATACAGGGACTGAAGCTTTCTTT	CASSRDTGTEAFF
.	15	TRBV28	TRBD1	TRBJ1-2	TGTGCCAGCACAACCGGGACAGGGGGCGGCTATGGCTACACCTTC	CASTTGTGGGYGYTF
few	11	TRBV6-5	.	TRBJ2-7	TGTGCCGGGGGACGAAACTACGAGCAGTACTTC	CAGGRNYEQYF
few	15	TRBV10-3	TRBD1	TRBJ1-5	TGTGCCATCAGGGGGACAGGGGAGGGCAATCAGCCCCAGCATTTT	CAIRGTGEGNQPQHF
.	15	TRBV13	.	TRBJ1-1	TGTGCCAGCCGAACTCTGGGGTTAGTGGGCACTGAAGCTTTCTTT	CASRTLGLVGTEAFF
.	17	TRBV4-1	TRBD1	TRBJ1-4	TGCGCCAGCAGCCAACCCTTCAGGGGGACAACTAATGAAAAACTGTTTTTT	CASSQPFRGTTNEKLFF
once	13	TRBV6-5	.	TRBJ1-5	TGTGCCAGCAGTTTCCGGGGGGATCAGCCCCAGCATTTT	CASSFRGDQPQHF
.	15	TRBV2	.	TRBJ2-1	TGTGCCAGCAGCCTTGAGAGGGAGGCCTACAATGAGCAGTTCTTC	CASSLEREAYNEQFF
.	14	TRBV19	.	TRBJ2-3	TGTGCCAGTAGTATAGGCCGGGGAACAGATACGCAGTATTTT	CASSIGRGTDTQYF
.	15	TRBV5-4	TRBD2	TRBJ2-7	TGTGCCAGCAGCTTGGGACTAGCGGACACCTACGAGCAGTACTTC	CASSLGLADTYEQYF
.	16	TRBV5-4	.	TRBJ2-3	TGTGCCAGCACCCTACGGGGCAGGGAAAGCACAGATACGCAGTATTTT	CASTLRGRESTDTQYF
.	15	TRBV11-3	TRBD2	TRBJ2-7	TGTGCCAGCAGCTCAGGACTAGCGGGAAACTACGAGCAGTACTTC	CASSSGLAGNYEQYF